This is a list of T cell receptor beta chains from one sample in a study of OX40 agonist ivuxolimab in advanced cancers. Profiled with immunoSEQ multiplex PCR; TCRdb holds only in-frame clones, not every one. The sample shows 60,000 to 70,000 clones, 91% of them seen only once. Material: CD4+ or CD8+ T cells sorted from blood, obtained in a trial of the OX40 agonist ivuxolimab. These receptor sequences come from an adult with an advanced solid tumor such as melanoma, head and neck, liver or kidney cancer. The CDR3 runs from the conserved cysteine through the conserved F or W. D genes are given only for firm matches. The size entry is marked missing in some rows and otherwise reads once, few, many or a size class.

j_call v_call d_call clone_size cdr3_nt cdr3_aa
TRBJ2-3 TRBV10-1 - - TGCGCCAGCAGTGAGTCGGTGTGGAGCGGTTCAGACACAGATACGCAGTATTTT CASSESVWSGSDTDTQYF
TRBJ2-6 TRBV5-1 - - TGCGCCAGCAGCTTGGGCCTGGGGAATGTACGCGAAGGCAACGTCCTGACTTTC CASSLGLGNVREGNVLTF
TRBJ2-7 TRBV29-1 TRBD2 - TGCAGCGTTGACGGCGGGAGTTGGTACGAGCAGTACTTC CSVDGGSWYEQYF
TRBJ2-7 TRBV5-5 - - TGTGCCAGCAGCTTTTGGGAGGACGAGCAGTACTTC CASSFWEDEQYF
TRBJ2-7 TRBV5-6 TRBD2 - TGTGCCAGCAGCTTGTGGGGACTAGCGGGAGTCTACGAGCAGTACTTC CASSLWGLAGVYEQYF
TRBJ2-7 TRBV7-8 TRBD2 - TGTGCCAGCAGCTTAGCGGGACTAGGGGACGAGCAGTACTTC CASSLAGLGDEQYF
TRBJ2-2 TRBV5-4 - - TGTGCCAGCAGCTTTCGGGAGAGTTTGGGGGAGCTGTTTTTT CASSFRESLGELFF
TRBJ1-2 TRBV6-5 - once TGTGCCAGCAGTTACTCGAACTGGGTCGAAGGCTACACCTTC CASSYSNWVEGYTF
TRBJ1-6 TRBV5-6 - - TGTGCCAGCAGCCGAGACAACAGGGAAATTGAGAATTCACCCCTCCACTTT CASSRDNREIENSPLHF
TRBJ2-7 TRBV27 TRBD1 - TGTGCCAGCAGTGCCTATGAACCGGGACAGGGCTACGAGCAGTACTTC CASSAYEPGQGYEQYF
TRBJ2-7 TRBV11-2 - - TGTGCCAGCAGCAAACGGGACGGCTCCTACGAGCAGTACTTC CASSKRDGSYEQYF
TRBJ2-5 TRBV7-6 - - TGTGCCAGCAGCGCCGGGACGACGCAAGAGACCCAGTACTTC CASSAGTTQETQYF
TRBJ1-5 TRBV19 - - TGTGCCAGTAGTACCCATTCGAGGGGATCCCAGCATTTT CASSTHSRGSQHF
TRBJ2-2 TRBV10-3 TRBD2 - TGTGCCATCAACGATGGACTAGCGGGAGCCCCCACCGGGGAGCTGTTTTTT CAINDGLAGAPTGELFF
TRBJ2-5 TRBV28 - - TGTGCCAGCAGTTTCCTTCAGACAGAAGAGACCCAGTACTTC CASSFLQTEETQYF
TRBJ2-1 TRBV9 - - TGTGCCAGCAGCGTAGGGTATAGCTACAATGAGCAGTTCTTC CASSVGYSYNEQFF
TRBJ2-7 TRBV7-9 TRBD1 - TGTGCCAGCAGCCAAGATCGTCCGGACAGGGGCTACGAGCAGTACTTC CASSQDRPDRGYEQYF
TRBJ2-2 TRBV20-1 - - TGCAGTGCTAGAAGCGGCGGGGAGCTGTTTTTT CSARSGGELFF
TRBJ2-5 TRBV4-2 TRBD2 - TGTGCCAGCAGCCAAGGGAAACGGGAGGGCAGTGAGACCCAGTACTTC CASSQGKREGSETQYF
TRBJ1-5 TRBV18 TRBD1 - TGTGCCAGCTCACCGGGACAGGGGATCCTGGGGCCCCAGCATTTT CASSPGQGILGPQHF
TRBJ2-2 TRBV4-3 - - TGCGCCAGCAGCCAAGATGGCCCGCGGGGATCTCGCGAAAAGTTCACCGGGGAGCTGTTTTTT CASSQDGPRGSREKFTGELFF
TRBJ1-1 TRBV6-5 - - TGTGCCAGCAGTTACGGGAACATGGGCACTGAAGCTTTCTTT CASSYGNMGTEAFF